The 31 T cell receptor beta chains below all came from one sample that was sequenced in a study (dated by TCRdb to the mid-2010s). The protocol used for the library was RT-PCR. Sequencing relied on an Illumina MiSeq. TCRdb reprocessing: public reads trimmed at Q25 with fastp, clones called with MiXCR, in-frame beta chains kept. One record per CDR3 amino acid sequence lists the most common genes and DNA. The sample table holds about 700,000 distinct CDR3 sequences, of which 12% to 15% were seen once. Together, the top ten hold roughly 3.6% of the sample. Sequenced input: memory CD4+ T cells from blood. Receptor source: a female donor in good health, serving as a healthy control.

This clonotype was counted ten times or more. The chain links TRBV11-1 to TRBJ2-7; no reliable D call. The germline CDR1 and CDR2 sequences are SGHAT and FQDESV (reference sequence). This CDR3 spans 13 amino acids. Deletions cut 5 bases from V and 2 bases from J, with 10 bases between. The CDR3 reads CASSLDTTYEQYF. The DNA for the CDR3 is TGTGCCAGCAGCCTTGACACCACCTACGAGCAGTACTTC.

In its sample, this clonotype was seen a few times. The J gene is TRBJ1-4, the V gene TRBV9; 7 bases are shared with TRBD1. J gave up 8 bases and V 0 bases, and 4 bases lay outside the gene matches. Germline CDR1 and CDR2: SGDLS and YYNGEE. This CDR3 spans 14 amino acids. This CDR3 reads CASSVAQGNEKLFF. CDR3 in DNA: TGTGCCAGCAGCGTAGCACAGGGGAACGAAAAACTGTTTTTT.

This clonotype was observed a single time. The chain combines TRBV5-6 with TRBJ2-1; TRBD2 agrees at 12 bases. The CDR3 is 16 amino acids. Germline assignment: CDR1 SGHDT and CDR2 YYEEEE. With 7 bases clipped from V and 7 bases from J, the junction kept 12 bases outside the gene matches. The CDR3, as DNA: TGTGCCAGCTCATCCCCCGGACTAGCGGGAAGTAATGAGCAGTTCTTC. Translating gives CASSSPGLAGSNEQFF.

This sequence joins TRBV7-2 and TRBJ2-1; D may match TRBD1 or TRBD2 (5 bases each). Germline values: CDR1 SGHTA, CDR2 FQGNSA. Between the trimmed V and J ends, which lost 7 bases and 7 bases, there was a span of 17 bases. The CDR3 has 14 amino acids. The CDR3 DNA reads as TGTGCCAGCATCCGGGACCCTAACGCGAATGAGCAGTTCTTC. Its protein product is CASIRDPNANEQFF.

This clonotype was observed a few times. This rearrangement joins TRBV20-1 to TRBJ2-5; maybe TRBD1 (6 bases). The CDR3 extends over 13 amino acids. The ends were cut back, 2 bases at V and 4 bases at J, with 11 bases in the middle. Germline V CDR1 and CDR2: DFQATT, SNEGSKA (reference sequence). The CDR3 sequence is CSARRTGRETQYF. In DNA form, the CDR3 reads TGCAGTGCTAGAAGAACAGGGAGAGAGACCCAGTACTTC.

This clonotype was picked up a small number of times. V gene TRBV5-1 combines with J gene TRBJ1-4; D may be TRBD1 (5 bases). This CDR3 has 14 amino acids. Germline V gene lookup returns CDR1 SGHRS and CDR2 YFSETQ. Trimming took 5 bases from V and 2 from J, leaving 10 bases between them. The CDR3 here is CASRTVGTNEKLFF. Here the CDR3 DNA reads TGCGCCAGCAGGACAGTCGGGACTAATGAAAAACTGTTTTTT.

Comments on this clonotype: A junction end diverges from the germline sequence, so it may reflect a read error. The V call is TRBV7-3, the J call TRBJ2-6; 8 nucleotides align to TRBD1. There are 16 residues in the CDR3. Germline V gene data show CDR1 as SGHTA and CDR2 as FQGTGA. CDR3 bases: TGTGCCAGCAGCCCCCGGACAGGGCCTGGGGCCAGCGTCCTGACTTTC. This sequence encodes CASSPRTGPGASVLTF.

CDR3 amino acids: CASSLVGGAYGELFF. For the CDR3, the DNA is TGCGCCAGCAGCTTGGTCGGGGGGGCCTACGGGGAGCTGTTTTTT. This sequence joins TRBV5-1 and TRBJ2-2, with 8 bases matching TRBD2. Germline V CDR1 and CDR2: SGHRS, YFSETQ. V was pared by 0 bases and J by 7 bases, with 5 bases of the junction left unmatched. The CDR3 extends over 15 amino acids. Together with reference TRBV5-1 and TRBJ2-2, the CDR3 gives the full variable domain: KAGVTQTPRYLIKTRGQQVTLSCSPISGHRSVSWYQQTPGQGLQFLFEYFSETQRNKGNFPGRFSGRQFSNSRSEMNVSTLELGDSALYLCASSLVGGAYGELFFGEGSRLTVL.

This clonotype was seen a few times. The CDR3 reads CASSYQTSGRGPTSYEQYF. The CDR3 bases are TGTGCCAGCAGTTACCAGACTAGCGGGAGGGGACCCACCTCCTACGAGCAGTACTTC. V is TRBV6-2 or TRBV6-3 and J is TRBJ2-7; 14 nucleotides align to TRBD2. Germline V gene sequence: CDR1 MNHEY, CDR2 SVGEGT. V shed 2 bases, J shed 0 bases, and the junction held 9 bases outside the gene matches. This CDR3 region has 19 residues.

The CDR3 sequence: CASRQQGSDEQYF. For the CDR3, the DNA is TGTGCCAGCCGTCAACAGGGGTCGGACGAGCAGTACTTC. The rearrangement uses TRBV18 and TRBJ2-7; 7 bases fit TRBD1. V lost 8 bases to trimming and J lost 5 bases; unmatched junction nucleotides: 9. The CDR3 spans 13 residues. The germline CDR1 and CDR2 sequences are KGHSH and LQKENI. Complete variable domain (other parts from reference TRBV18 and TRBJ2-7): NAGVMQNPRHLVRRRGQEARLRCSPMKGHSHVYWYRQLPEEGLKFMVYLQKENIIDESGMPKERFSAEFPKEGPSILRIQQVVRGDSAAYFCASRQQGSDEQYFGPGTRLTVT.

The chain combines TRBV18 with TRBJ2-2; D unclear. This CDR3 contains 16 residues. Germline V gene lookup returns CDR1 KGHSH and CDR2 LQKENI. Trimming stripped 4 bases from V and 5 bases from J, with 17 bases between. The CDR3 nucleotides are TGTGCCAGCTCACGGGGTGCCGCGGCTGGAACCGGGGAGCTGTTTTTT. The encoded protein is CASSRGAAAGTGELFF.

This clonotype was seen more than once but under ten times. The CDR3, as DNA: TGTGCCAGTAGTATAGATGCCGGGGGCACCGGGGAGCTGTTTTTT. Protein product: CASSIDAGGTGELFF. This sequence joins TRBV19 and TRBJ2-2; perhaps TRBD2 as D (6 bases). CDR1 is LNHDA, CDR2 SQIVND, per germline (reference sequence). The germline V and J ends were trimmed by 0 bases and 4 bases, with 9 bases remaining between them. This CDR3 comprises 15 residues.

This clonotype turned up a few times. The chain employs TRBV7-2 and TRBJ2-3; TRBD2 might be the D (6 bases). The CDR3 extends over 15 amino acids. V was shortened by 2 bases and J by 0 bases, with 9 bases between the two germline ends. Germline V gene lookup returns CDR1 SGHTA and CDR2 FQGNSA. The CDR3 nucleotides read TGTGCCAGCAGCTTAATAGGACTAAGCACAGATACGCAGTATTTT. It is translated as CASSLIGLSTDTQYF. The full variable domain, completed using reference TRBV7-2 and TRBJ2-3, is GAGVSQSPSNKVTEKGKDVELRCDPISGHTALYWYRQSLGQGLEFLIYFQGNSAPDKSGLPSDRFSAERTGGSVSTLTIQRTQQEDSAVYLCASSLIGLSTDTQYFGPGTRLTVL.

The chain carries TRBV5-4 and TRBJ2-2, with TRBD2 matching over 13 bases. Trimming at V came to 0 bases and at J to 6 bases, leaving 5 bases not matched to a gene. This CDR3 region has 17 residues. Germline V CDR1 and CDR2: SGHNT, YYREEE (reference sequence). In DNA form, the CDR3 reads TGTGCCAGCAGCTTGGGACTAGCGGGAGGACGACCCGGGGAGCTGTTTTTT. Residues: CASSLGLAGGRPGELFF.

V and J are TRBV20-1 and TRBJ2-6; D may correspond to TRBD1 or TRBD2 (5 bases each). The CDR3 is made up of 16 amino acids. V dropped 1 base and J dropped 0 bases, with 10 bases sitting between them. Germline V CDR1 and CDR2: DFQATT, SNEGSKA (reference sequence). The CDR3 reads CSARGGANSGANVLTF. Here the CDR3 DNA reads TGCAGTGCTAGAGGAGGGGCGAACTCTGGGGCCAACGTCCTGACTTTC.

V usage is TRBV5-1 and J usage is TRBJ2-7; 7 bases are a match to TRBD2. With V trimmed by 2 bases and J by 6 bases, 5 bases remained unmatched. This CDR3 spans 13 amino acids. The germline gives CDR1 SGHRS, CDR2 YFSETQ. The CDR3 here is CASSFSGGSEQYF. The CDR3 nucleotides are TGCGCCAGCAGCTTTTCGGGAGGTAGCGAGCAGTACTTC.

V usage is TRBV12-3 or TRBV12-4 and J usage is TRBJ2-5; 7 nucleotides match TRBD2. The length of the CDR3 is 14 residues. The trim removed 6 bases at V and 5 bases at J, leaving 9 bases unmatched. The CDR3 spells CASRGGGDPETQYF. The CDR3 bases are TGTGCCAGCAGGGGGGGAGGGGATCCGGAGACCCAGTACTTC.

V and J are TRBV4-1 and TRBJ1-2; tentative D call: TRBD1 (5 bases). Germline V lookup: CDR1 MGHRA, CDR2 YSYEKL. V was cut by 1 base and J by 8 bases, with 20 bases left in between. The CDR3 length is 16 residues. The CDR3 reads CASSQGLWGLDQGYTF. The CDR3 DNA is TGCGCCAGCAGCCAAGGACTTTGGGGGTTGGATCAGGGCTACACCTTC.

This clonotype was found a few times. The chain couples TRBV5-6 to TRBJ2-7; D gene ambiguous. This CDR3 has 11 amino acids. Germline assignment: CDR1 SGHDT and CDR2 YYEEEE. V shed 4 bases and J shed 5 bases, with 7 bases lying between them. The CDR3 spells CASSILDEQYF. In nucleotides, the CDR3 is TGTGCCAGCAGCATCTTGGACGAGCAGTACTTC.

This clonotype has just a few counts. The J gene is TRBJ2-1, the V gene TRBV3-1, with TRBD2 matching 7 bases. Germline CDR1 LGHDT, CDR2 YNNKEL (reference sequence). The J segment lost 5 bases and the V segment lost 2 bases, leaving 9 bases of the junction unmatched. This CDR3 region has 16 residues. The CDR3 region has the DNA TGTGCCAGCAGCCAACTAGCTGCGGGGAGGGACAATGAGCAGTTCTTC. Its translation is CASSQLAAGRDNEQFF.

This clonotype was picked up many times. The chain employs TRBV12-3 or TRBV12-4 and TRBJ2-7; 8 bases map to TRBD1. The CDR3 contains 16 residues. V was clipped by 4 bases and J by 0 bases; unmatched bases: 8. The CDR3 nucleotides are TGTGCCAGCAGTTCCTGGACAGGGAGGAACTCCTACGAGCAGTACTTC. Its translation: CASSSWTGRNSYEQYF.

This clonotype was counted many times. This CDR3 is CASSSPVGADTQYF. In nucleotides, the CDR3 is TGTGCCAGCAGCTCCCCCGTGGGTGCAGATACGCAGTATTTT. The chain couples TRBV7-9 to TRBJ2-3; D remains ambiguous. The CDR3 runs 14 residues. The ends were cut back, 4 bases at V and 4 bases at J, with 12 bases in the middle. CDR1 and CDR2 from the germline V gene are SEHNR and FQNEAQ (reference sequence). Combining the CDR3 with reference TRBV7-9 and TRBJ2-3 gives the whole variable domain DTGVSQNPRHKITKRGQNVTFRCDPISEHNRLYWYRQTLGQGPEFLTYFQNEAQLEKSRLLSDRFSAERPKGSFSTLEIQRTEQGDSAMYLCASSSPVGADTQYFGPGTRLTVL.

This clonotype came up a few times. The chain couples TRBV5-1 to TRBJ1-5; unclear D gene. V gave up 1 base and J gave up 4 bases, with 6 bases separating them. The CDR3 extends over 13 amino acids. Germline loops: CDR1 SGHRS, CDR2 YFSETQ. CDR3 DNA: TGCGCCAGCAGCTTGACAGCGAATCAGCCCCAGCATTTT. This codes for CASSLTANQPQHF.

The rearrangement joins TRBV28 to TRBJ1-6; D not resolved. Trimming stripped 4 bases from V and 14 bases from J, with 9 bases between. The germline gives CDR1 MDHEN, CDR2 SYDVKM. The CDR3 length is 11 residues. CDR3 DNA: TGTGCCAGCAGTTCGCTTCGTTCCCTCCACTTT. It translates to CASSSLRSLHF.

The chain is built from TRBV5-1 and TRBJ1-1, with D hard to call. This CDR3 spans 14 amino acids. CDR1 and CDR2 from the germline V gene are SGHRS and YFSETQ. The V end lost 0 bases, the J end lost 7 bases, and 13 bases lay between the germline ends. This chain's CDR3 is CASSLAMGSGEAFF. The CDR3 coding sequence is TGCGCCAGCAGCTTGGCCATGGGGTCCGGTGAAGCTTTCTTT.

This clonotype was seen many times. The chain carries TRBV6-2 or TRBV6-3 and TRBJ2-1; D not resolved. The germline CDR1 and CDR2 sequences are MNHEY and SVGEGT. The CDR3 length is 12 residues. The V and J ends lost 2 bases and 8 bases respectively, with 7 bases between them. CDR3 bases: TGTGCCAGCAGTTACCCCGTGGATGAGCAGTTCTTC. It specifies CASSYPVDEQFF.

This clonotype was seen repeatedly, ten times or more. The J gene is TRBJ1-6, the V gene TRBV20-1, with TRBD1 as a possible D gene (6 bases). The V end was cut by 3 bases, the J end by 5 bases, with 14 bases between. Germline CDR1 reads DFQATT; CDR2 reads SNEGSKA (reference sequence). The CDR3 contains 15 residues. CDR3 in amino acids: CSASPFGGDNSPLHF. DNA for the CDR3: TGCAGTGCTAGCCCCTTCGGGGGCGATAATTCACCCCTCCACTTT.

This clonotype was picked up a small number of times. The chain couples TRBV29-1 to TRBJ2-3, with D uncertain. The CDR3 runs 14 residues. Germline V CDR1 and CDR2: SQVTM, ANQGSEA. V dropped 4 bases and J dropped 1 base, with 12 bases sitting between them. CDR3 in amino acids: CSVVGGSRTDTQYF. CDR3 DNA: TGCAGCGTTGTCGGCGGATCCCGCACAGATACGCAGTATTTT.

The V gene is TRBV6-5, the J gene TRBJ1-3; D unclear. Germline V gene lookup returns CDR1 MNHEY and CDR2 SVGAGI. The CDR3 runs 11 residues. V lost 8 bases to trimming and J lost 2 bases, with 4 bases between them. CDR3 region: CASPPGNTIYF. CDR3 nucleotide sequence: TGTGCCAGCCCTCCTGGAAACACCATATATTTT.

The chain recombines TRBV19 with TRBJ2-3; D possibly matches TRBD1 or TRBD2 (5 bases each). CDR1 and CDR2 (germline): LNHDA, SQIVND (reference sequence). The CDR3 spans 13 residues. The V end lost 3 bases, the J end lost 4 bases, and 8 bases lay between the germline ends. CDR3 bases: TGTGCCAGTAGTATCGAGGGGCCAGATACGCAGTATTTT. It is translated as CASSIEGPDTQYF.

This clonotype was observed a few times. This chain joins TRBV7-9 and TRBJ1-5; 9 bases line up with TRBD1. Losses at the gene ends were 1 base for V and 0 bases for J; bases not matched to a gene: 7. Germline lookup yields CDR1 SEHNR and CDR2 FQNEAQ (reference sequence). The CDR3 has 18 residues. The CDR3 loop reads CASSLGFDRGDSNQPQHF. The CDR3 nucleotides are TGTGCCAGCAGCTTAGGCTTCGACAGGGGGGATAGCAATCAGCCCCAGCATTTT.